These 30 T cell receptor beta chains share one sample of origin, sequenced in a study of PD-1 blockade in classical Hodgkin lymphoma. All patients experienced relapse after autologous stem cell transplantation, and brentuximab vedotin exposure was variable. The authors enriched CD8+ T cells from thawed PBMCs via magnetic negative selection. Measured with immunoSEQ multiplex PCR; TCRdb has only the in-frame clones, and not every one. The sample consists of around 13,000 clones, 70% to 85% of them appearing once. This specimen was CD8+ T cells from blood, taken at baseline. These receptor sequences come from a human donor with classical Hodgkin lymphoma.

This clone was found once. The gene calls are TRBV11-2 and TRBJ1-2; 7 nucleotides agree with TRBD1. With 1 base clipped from V and 2 bases from J, the junction kept 4 bases outside the gene matches. CDR3 size: 15 residues. The germline gives CDR1 SGHAT, CDR2 FQNNGV. The chain's CDR3 is CASSLGAGGNYGYTF. The CDR3 nucleotides are TGTGCCAGCAGCTTAGGGGCAGGGGGGAACTATGGCTACACCTTC.

The V gene is TRBV2, the J gene TRBJ2-1, with D perhaps matching TRBD2 (6 bases). Germline values: CDR1 SNHLY, CDR2 FYNNEI. The V gene lost 5 bases and the J gene lost 2 bases, with 13 bases spanning the gap. CDR3 length: 15 amino acids. CDR3 protein: CASSTSKGTYNEQFF. In nucleotides, the CDR3 is TGTGCCAGCAGTACTAGCAAAGGGACCTACAATGAGCAGTTCTTC.

There are a few counts of this clone. The V and J genes are TRBV18 and TRBJ2-7; D unresolved. The CDR3 length is 15 residues. CDR1 KGHSH and CDR2 LQKENI come from the germline V gene. V shed 2 bases and J shed 5 bases, with 16 bases lying between them. The CDR3 nucleotides read TGTGCCAGCTCACCAGCGGATGATGGGATAAACGAGCAGTACTTC. This gives the protein CASSPADDGINEQYF.

CDR3 sequence reads: CAWNTGAGKNTEAFF. Here the CDR3 DNA reads TGTGCCTGGAACACCGGGGCAGGCAAGAACACTGAAGCTTTCTTT. The V and J genes are TRBV30 and TRBJ1-1, with D tentatively TRBD1 (5 bases). CDR1 and CDR2 (germline): GTSNPN, SVGIG (reference sequence). The CDR3 loop spans 15 amino acids. V was cut by 4 bases and J by 1 base, with 16 bases left in between.

V gene TRBV28 combines with J gene TRBJ1-4; D is ambiguous. Germline assignment: CDR1 MDHEN and CDR2 SYDVKM. The CDR3 length is 16 residues. Deletions cut 7 bases from V and 3 bases from J, with 18 bases between. CDR3 DNA sequence: TGTGCCAGCACCGTATATCGAGGGTCGGCTAATGAAAAACTGTTTTTT. Translation gives CASTVYRGSANEKLFF. Complete variable domain (other parts from reference TRBV28 and TRBJ1-4): DVKVTQSSRYLVKRTGEKVFLECVQDMDHENMFWYRQDPGLGLRLIYFSYDVKMKEKGDIPEGYSVSREKKERFSLILESASTNQTSMYLCASTVYRGSANEKLFFGSGTQLSVL.

This chain links TRBV9 with TRBJ1-1, with no clear D. The CDR3 loop spans 14 amino acids. CDR1 is SGDLS, CDR2 YYNGEE, per germline. V lost 0 bases and J lost 1, with 7 bases in between. In DNA form, the CDR3 reads TGTGCCAGCAGCGTAGAGGTGGAGAACACTGAAGCTTTCTTT. It translates to CASSVEVENTEAFF. The full variable domain, in which reference TRBV9 and TRBJ1-1 provide the parts outside the CDR3, is DSGVTQTPKHLITATGQRVTLRCSPRSGDLSVYWYQQSLDQGLQFLIQYYNGEERAKGNILERFSAQQFPDLHSELNLSSLELGDSALYFCASSVEVENTEAFFGQGTRLTVV.

J is TRBJ1-2 and V is TRBV6-1, with D unclear. The V gene's germline CDR1 is MNHNS and CDR2 SASEGT. The CDR3 has 11 amino acids. The V gene lost 6 bases and the J gene lost 5 bases, with 7 bases spanning the gap. The CDR3 here is CASSPYYGYTF. CDR3 coding DNA: TGTGCCAGCAGCCCGTATTATGGCTACACCTTC.

This clone was seen only a few times. The chain is built from TRBV6-1 and TRBJ2-3, with 8 bases aligning to TRBD2. This CDR3 has 16 residues. Trimming at V came to 3 bases and at J to 0 bases, leaving 5 bases not matched to a gene. Per the germline V gene, CDR1 is MNHNS and CDR2 is SASEGT. The CDR3: CASSDTSGTSTDTQYF. The CDR3 nucleotides read TGTGCCAGCAGTGATACTAGCGGTACTAGCACAGATACGCAGTATTTT.

This chain connects TRBV9 to TRBJ2-7, with D hard to call. Between the trimmed V and J ends, which lost 0 bases and 0 bases, there was a span of 10 bases. Germline V gene sequence: CDR1 SGDLS, CDR2 YYNGEE. The CDR3 is 15 amino acids. In DNA, the CDR3 is TGTGCCAGCAGCGTAGGGGTACAGAGCTCCTACGAGCAGTACTTC. Protein: CASSVGVQSSYEQYF.

CDR3 sequence: CASSGGQASNQPQHF. CDR3 sequence (DNA): TGTGCCAGCAGCGGGGGACAGGCCAGCAATCAGCCCCAGCATTTT. This chain joins TRBV5-8 and TRBJ1-5; 8 nucleotides agree with TRBD1. Germline values: CDR1 SGHTS, CDR2 YDEGEE. This CDR3 comprises 15 residues. V lost 4 bases and J lost 1; bases outside the gene matches: 4. Drawing the rest from reference TRBV5-8 and TRBJ1-5, the complete variable domain is EAGVTQSPTHLIKTRGQQATLRCSPISGHTSVYWYQQALGLGLQFLLWYDEGEERNRGNFPPRFSGRQFPNYSSELNVNALELEDSALYLCASSGGQASNQPQHFGDGTRLSIL.

The chain recombines TRBV6-5 with TRBJ2-3, with TRBD2 as a possible D gene (5 bases). Germline V gene data show CDR1 as MNHEY and CDR2 as SVGAGI. CDR3 length: 15 amino acids. V lost 5 bases and J 3 bases, leaving 15 bases between the germline ends. CDR3 protein: CASSPYLEATDTQYF. Here the CDR3 DNA reads TGTGCCAGCAGTCCATATTTGGAGGCGACAGATACGCAGTATTTT.

This clone was observed a few times. The chain is built from TRBV28 and TRBJ2-4; 7 nucleotides agree with TRBD1. The length of the CDR3 is 18 residues. Looked up from germline, CDR1 is MDHEN and CDR2 is SYDVKM. The trim removed 6 bases at V and 0 bases at J, leaving 14 bases unmatched. Written as DNA, the CDR3 is TGTGCCAGCAGCCAACCCCCGGGACAGCACCTAGCCAAAAACATTCAGTACTTC. It specifies CASSQPPGQHLAKNIQYF.

V gene TRBV7-9 combines with J gene TRBJ1-2; D is undetermined. The CDR3 is 14 residues long. The V gene's germline CDR1 is SEHNR and CDR2 FQNEAQ (reference sequence). V was shortened by 3 bases and J by 2 bases, with 10 bases between the two germline ends. CDR3 nucleotide sequence: TGTGCCAGCAGCTTCGGCGACCCGAACTATGGCTACACCTTC. This encodes CASSFGDPNYGYTF.

This clone was detected a few times. The chain is built from TRBV5-4 and TRBJ1-1, with no clear D. Germline-derived CDR1 and CDR2 are SGHNT and YYREEE (reference sequence). The CDR3 is made up of 13 amino acids. Between the trimmed V and J ends, which lost 0 bases and 4 bases, there was a span of 7 bases. The CDR3: CASSLDWGTEAFF. The CDR3 bases are TGTGCCAGCAGCTTGGATTGGGGCACTGAAGCTTTCTTT.

The J gene is TRBJ1-4, the V gene TRBV6-1, with no clear D. The germline V gene encodes CDR1 MNHNS and CDR2 SASEGT. CDR3 length equals 16 residues. Trimming removed 0 bases at V and 3 bases at J, with 11 bases between. The CDR3 sequence is CASSEALSSPNEKLFF. The CDR3 DNA is TGTGCCAGCAGTGAAGCTCTCAGCAGCCCTAATGAAAAACTGTTTTTT.

The chain carries TRBV6-5 and TRBJ1-1; TRBD1 matches 8 bases. The germline CDR1 and CDR2 sequences are MNHEY and SVGAGI. This CDR3 has 15 amino acids. With 7 bases clipped from V and 10 bases from J, the junction kept 17 bases outside the gene matches. CDR3: CASTRSGGASYGAFF. The CDR3, as DNA: TGTGCCAGCACCCGTTCAGGGGGCGCGAGTTATGGAGCTTTCTTT.

The V call is TRBV27, the J call TRBJ1-5, with unresolved D. V gave up 7 bases and J gave up 0 bases, with 13 bases separating them. The CDR3 has 15 residues. CDR1 and CDR2 (germline): MNHEY, SMNVEV (reference sequence). The CDR3 protein is CASIPTGNSNQPQHF. Written as DNA, the CDR3 is TGTGCCAGCATCCCTACGGGTAATAGCAATCAGCCCCAGCATTTT.

This chain joins TRBV9 and TRBJ1-1, with 9 nucleotides matching TRBD1. CDR3 size: 13 residues. J gave up 5 bases and V 3 bases, and 2 bases lay outside the gene matches. Germline CDR1 and CDR2: SGDLS and YYNGEE. This CDR3 is CASSETGGTEAFF. In nucleotides, the CDR3 is TGTGCCAGCAGCGAGACAGGGGGGACTGAAGCTTTCTTT. Together with reference TRBV9 and TRBJ1-1, the CDR3 gives the full variable domain: DSGVTQTPKHLITATGQRVTLRCSPRSGDLSVYWYQQSLDQGLQFLIQYYNGEERAKGNILERFSAQQFPDLHSELNLSSLELGDSALYFCASSETGGTEAFFGQGTRLTVV.

The chain carries TRBV7-6 and TRBJ2-7, with 7 nucleotides matching TRBD2. The germline CDR1 and CDR2 sequences are SGHVS and FNYEAQ. Unmatched junction bases numbered 6, after V lost 4 bases and J lost 3 bases. The CDR3 is 14 amino acids. Here the CDR3 DNA reads TGTGCCAGCAGCTGGGGCGAGCGGGGCTACGAGCAGTACTTC. Residues: CASSWGERGYEQYF.

This clone was counted a single time. V and J are TRBV9 and TRBJ1-1, with 7 positions matching TRBD1. The CDR3 is 19 residues long. V lost 0 bases and J lost 3; bases outside the gene matches: 17. CDR1 is SGDLS and CDR2 is YYNGEE in the germline V gene. In DNA, the CDR3 is TGTGCCAGCAGCGTAGTGTGGGGGGACAGCGGCCCTACCGACACTGAAGCTTTCTTT. Its protein product is CASSVVWGDSGPTDTEAFF.

CDR3 in amino acids: CASSSGVLGQPQHF. In nucleotides, the CDR3 is TGTGCCAGCAGCTCGGGGGTTCTAGGGCAGCCCCAGCATTTT. The chain joins TRBV9 to TRBJ1-5; D is possibly TRBD1 (5 bases). The V gene's germline CDR1 is SGDLS and CDR2 YYNGEE. There are 14 residues in the CDR3. V lost 4 bases, J lost 7 bases, and 15 bases lay in between. The full variable domain, completed using reference TRBV9 and TRBJ1-5, is DSGVTQTPKHLITATGQRVTLRCSPRSGDLSVYWYQQSLDQGLQFLIQYYNGEERAKGNILERFSAQQFPDLHSELNLSSLELGDSALYFCASSSGVLGQPQHFGDGTRLSIL.

V and J are TRBV2 and TRBJ1-2, with a tentative D call TRBD1 (5 bases). Trimming pared 3 bases from V and 3 bases from J, leaving 14 bases between. Germline CDR1 reads SNHLY; CDR2 reads FYNNEI. This CDR3 spans 15 amino acids. The CDR3: CASSDPQGADYGYTF. CDR3 nucleotide sequence: TGTGCCAGCAGTGACCCCCAGGGAGCTGACTATGGCTACACCTTC. The whole variable domain, remainder taken from reference TRBV2 and TRBJ1-2, is EPEVTQTPSHQVTQMGQEVILRCVPISNHLYFYWYRQILGQKVEFLVSFYNNEISEKSEIFDDQFSVERPDGSNFTLKIRSTKLEDSAMYFCASSDPQGADYGYTFGSGTRLTVV.

This chain uses TRBV7-8 with TRBJ2-1, with D tentatively TRBD1 (6 bases). Germline lookup yields CDR1 SGHVS and CDR2 FQNEAQ. The V and J ends lost 8 bases and 5 bases respectively, with 16 bases between them. The CDR3 runs to 14 residues. CDR3 bases: TGTGCCAGCGGCCTACAGGACAGAAACAATGAGCAGTTCTTC. Translation: CASGLQDRNNEQFF.

The chain carries TRBV6-6 and TRBJ2-1; D is undetermined. The CDR3 totals 14 residues. Per the germline V gene, CDR1 is MNHNY and CDR2 is SVGAGI (reference sequence). V was shortened by 0 bases and J by 4 bases, with 7 bases between the two germline ends. The CDR3 nucleotides read TGTGCCAGCAGTTACTCGATTGAGTACAATGAGCAGTTCTTC. It specifies CASSYSIEYNEQFF.

The CDR3 spells CASSSNRSPYGYTF. The CDR3 DNA is TGTGCCAGCAGCTCTAACAGGTCTCCCTATGGCTACACCTTC. This rearrangement joins TRBV6-1 to TRBJ1-2; tentative D call: TRBD1 (5 bases). Trimming stripped 6 bases from V and 4 bases from J, with 15 bases between. CDR1 MNHNS and CDR2 SASEGT come from the germline V gene. This CDR3 spans 14 amino acids.

In its sample, this clone was seen once. The chain carries TRBV9 and TRBJ2-5; D tentatively fits TRBD1 or TRBD2 (7 bases each). The CDR3 loop spans 15 amino acids. The germline V and J ends were trimmed by 0 bases and 5 bases, with 14 bases remaining between them. Germline assignment: CDR1 SGDLS and CDR2 YYNGEE. The CDR3 sequence is CASSVGGEGAETQYF. The CDR3, as DNA: TGTGCCAGCAGCGTAGGTGGGGAGGGGGCGGAGACCCAGTACTTC.

This clone has only a few counts. The rearrangement joins TRBV30 to TRBJ1-6, with D perhaps matching TRBD1 (5 bases). From germline, CDR1 is GTSNPN and CDR2 SVGIG (reference sequence). The CDR3 length is 14 residues. V lost 1 base and J lost 7, with 11 bases in between. The CDR3, as DNA: TGTGCCTGGAGTGCCGGGACCAGAAATTCACCCCTCCACTTT. It codes for CAWSAGTRNSPLHF.

The chain joins TRBV5-5 to TRBJ2-7; TRBD2 agrees at 13 bases. The CDR3 runs 15 residues. Germline lookup yields CDR1 SGHKS and CDR2 YYEKEE (reference sequence). The J segment lost 4 bases and the V segment lost 6 bases, leaving 7 bases of the junction unmatched. This CDR3 reads CASTYTSGGAYEQYF. As DNA, the CDR3 is TGTGCCAGCACCTACACTAGCGGGGGGGCGTACGAGCAGTACTTC.

The genes are TRBV6-5 and TRBJ2-7; TRBD1 matches 8 bases. The CDR3 has 15 amino acids. CDR1 and CDR2 from the germline V gene are MNHEY and SVGAGI. The trim removed 6 bases at V and 3 bases at J, leaving 10 bases unmatched. CDR3 protein: CASSRAGTGFYEQYF. The CDR3 DNA sequence: TGTGCCAGCAGCCGGGCCGGGACAGGCTTCTACGAGCAGTACTTC.

The chain joins TRBV30 to TRBJ2-7, with TRBD1 as a possible D gene (6 bases). The CDR3 contains 13 residues. Trimming left V 3 bases short and J 3 bases short, with 12 bases between. Germline V CDR1 and CDR2: GTSNPN, SVGIG (reference sequence). In DNA, the CDR3 is TGTGCCTGGAGCCCCACAGGGAGCTACGAGCAGTACTTC. Protein sequence: CAWSPTGSYEQYF. The full variable domain, rest sourced from reference TRBV30 and TRBJ2-7, is SQTIHQWPATLVQPVGSPLSLECTVEGTSNPNLYWYRQAAGRGLQLLFYSVGIGQISSEVPQNLSASRPQDRQFILSSKKLLLSDSGFYLCAWSPTGSYEQYFGPGTRLTVT.